Presented here are 24 T cell receptor beta chains from one specimen sequenced in a study of T cell responses to AZD1222 COVID-19 vaccine. TCRdb keeps only in-frame clones here, not all; method: immunoSEQ multiplex PCR. The repertoire holds over 70,000 clones, with 70% to 90% as singletons. The sample was peripheral blood, taken on day 0 of AZD1222 vaccination. All receptors derive from an adult in good health.

The chain uses TRBV6-2 or TRBV6-3 and TRBJ1-1; no clear D. Germline V gene data show CDR1 as MNHEY and CDR2 as SVGEGT. The CDR3 runs 13 residues. Deletions cut 5 bases from V and 3 bases from J, with 10 bases between. The DNA for the CDR3 is TGTGCCAGCAGTGCCCATCCGGACACTGAAGCTTTCTTT. Translation: CASSAHPDTEAFF.

This clone has only one observation. This chain connects TRBV19 to TRBJ1-4; D gene unclear. The CDR3 runs 14 residues. The germline gives CDR1 LNHDA, CDR2 SQIVND (reference sequence). Deletions cut 5 bases from V and 1 base from J, with 8 bases between. The CDR3 DNA reads as TGTGCCAGTAGTTGGGAGAAAACTAATGAAAAACTGTTTTTT. Its protein is CASSWEKTNEKLFF. Complete variable domain (other parts from reference TRBV19 and TRBJ1-4): DGGITQSPKYLFRKEGQNVTLSCEQNLNHDAMYWYRQDPGQGLRLIYYSQIVNDFQKGDIAEGYSVSREKKESFPLTVTSAQKNPTAFYLCASSWEKTNEKLFFGSGTQLSVL.

CDR3 in DNA: TGTGCCAGCAGCCAAGTTGAGAGGGCCTCTGGGGCCAACGTCCTGACTTTC. Translation: CASSQVERASGANVLTF. J is TRBJ2-6 and V is TRBV3-1 (or the pseudogene TRBV3-2); the D gene is possibly TRBD2 (5 bases). Germline loops: CDR1 LGHDT, CDR2 YNNKEL (reference sequence). V dropped 1 base and J dropped 0 bases, with 10 bases sitting between them. The CDR3 has 17 amino acids.

V is TRBV19 and J is TRBJ2-5; no reliable D call. In germline, CDR1 is LNHDA, CDR2 SQIVND (reference sequence). The V gene lost 3 bases and the J gene lost 0 bases, with 8 bases spanning the gap. CDR3 length equals 14 residues. The CDR3 nucleotides are TGTGCCAGTAGTATGAACCATAACCAAGAGACCCAGTACTTC. This sequence encodes CASSMNHNQETQYF.

In its sample, this clone was seen a few times. The rearrangement joins TRBV5-1 to TRBJ1-3, with D hard to call. Trimming took 9 bases from V and 3 from J, leaving 10 bases between them. Germline CDR1 and CDR2: SGHRS and YFSETQ. The CDR3 has 12 residues. CDR3: CAIDPYGNTIYF. CDR3 in DNA: TGCGCCATCGACCCTTATGGAAACACCATATATTTT. Combining the CDR3 with reference TRBV5-1 and TRBJ1-3 gives the whole variable domain KAGVTQTPRYLIKTRGQQVTLSCSPISGHRSVSWYQQTPGQGLQFLFEYFSETQRNKGNFPGRFSGRQFSNSRSEMNVSTLELGDSALYLCAIDPYGNTIYFGEGSWLTVV.

Points on this clone: This sample also contains other DNA sequences that code for the same CDR3. The V gene is TRBV19, the J gene TRBJ1-4, with a tentative D call TRBD1 (5 bases). In germline, CDR1 is LNHDA, CDR2 SQIVND (reference sequence). Trimming stripped 5 bases from V and 3 bases from J, with 10 bases between. The CDR3 has 14 amino acids. The DNA for the CDR3 is TGTGCCAGTAGTTCGACAGACTCTAATGAAAAACTGTTTTTT. It translates to CASSSTDSNEKLFF.

The chain carries TRBV27 and TRBJ2-7, with 7 nucleotides matching TRBD2. V lost 5 bases, J lost 5 bases, and 12 bases stayed unmatched. The CDR3 covers 15 residues. Germline CDR1 and CDR2: MNHEY and SMNVEV (reference sequence). CDR3 sequence: CASSPLWRENHEQYF. CDR3 bases: TGTGCCAGCAGTCCCCTGTGGCGGGAGAACCACGAGCAGTACTTC.

In this sample, this clone turned up once. The V gene is TRBV7-3, the J gene TRBJ2-2; 7 bases are shared with TRBD1. Trimming took 5 bases from V and 3 from J; bases not matched to a gene: 3. The CDR3 totals 14 residues. Germline lookup yields CDR1 SGHTA and CDR2 FQGTGA. The CDR3 spells CASSRGQHTGELFF. DNA of the CDR3: TGTGCCAGCAGCCGGGGACAGCACACCGGGGAGCTGTTTTTT.

The chain employs TRBV5-6 and TRBJ2-3, with 8 nucleotides matching TRBD1. In germline, CDR1 is SGHDT, CDR2 YYEEEE. CDR3 length: 14 amino acids. With 2 bases clipped from V and 4 bases from J, the junction kept 3 bases outside the gene matches. CDR3 sequence (DNA): TGTGCCAGCAGCTTCAGGGGGCTGGCAGATACGCAGTATTTT. Its protein is CASSFRGLADTQYF.

The V gene is TRBV6-5, the J gene TRBJ1-3, with no clear D. The CDR3 loop spans 16 amino acids. The V gene lost 0 bases and the J gene lost 4 bases, with 13 bases spanning the gap. Germline V gives CDR1 MNHEY, CDR2 SVGAGI. CDR3 in amino acids: CASSYSIPGSGNTIYF. CDR3 DNA sequence: TGTGCCAGCAGTTACTCGATTCCGGGTTCCGGAAACACCATATATTTT.

The J gene is TRBJ2-7, the V gene TRBV10-3, with no clear D. This CDR3 is built from 13 residues. Trimming pared 8 bases from V and 2 bases from J, leaving 13 bases between. CDR1 and CDR2 from the germline V gene are ENHRY and SYGVKD. The DNA of the CDR3 is TGTGCCATCGGACCACCGGGTCCCTACGAGCAGTACTTC. Amino acids: CAIGPPGPYEQYF.

This CDR3 reads CASSARSFWGGEKLFF. CDR3 coding DNA: TGTGCCAGCAGTGCTAGATCATTTTGGGGAGGTGAAAAACTGTTTTTT. The chain is built from TRBV2 and TRBJ1-4; no clear D gene. The germline V and J ends were trimmed by 4 bases and 7 bases, with 19 bases remaining between them. This CDR3 comprises 16 residues. Germline values: CDR1 SNHLY, CDR2 FYNNEI.

The rearrangement joins TRBV28 to TRBJ2-7, with a weak D call TRBD1 (6 bases). V was shortened by 6 bases and J by 3 bases, with 18 bases between the two germline ends. The CDR3 sequence is 15 residues long. Germline CDR1 is MDHEN and CDR2 is SYDVKM. CDR3 bases: TGTGCCAGCAGAACCGACAGGAGGAGTAACTACGAGCAGTACTTC. This encodes CASRTDRRSNYEQYF.

The gene calls are TRBV28 and TRBJ2-1; 15 positions match TRBD2. This CDR3 is 20 amino acids long. The V and J ends lost 6 bases and 0 bases, in that order; junction bases with no gene match: 12. Germline V gives CDR1 MDHEN, CDR2 SYDVKM. This chain's CDR3 is CASRHPGLAGGPLSYNEQFF. The CDR3 nucleotides are TGTGCCAGCAGACATCCCGGACTAGCGGGAGGGCCCCTCTCCTACAATGAGCAGTTCTTC.

This clone turned up a few times. The identical CDR3 is also encoded by other nucleotide sequences in the sample. The chain has TRBV30 and TRBJ1-3; TRBD1 agrees at 7 bases. The germline gives CDR1 GTSNPN, CDR2 SVGIG (reference sequence). The CDR3 loop spans 15 amino acids. V was clipped by 2 bases and J by 0 bases; unmatched bases: 4. The DNA of the CDR3 is TGTGCCTGGAGTCGGGACAGTGGCTCTGGAAACACCATATATTTT. This translates into CAWSRDSGSGNTIYF. Full variable domain (missing parts from reference TRBV30 and TRBJ1-3): SQTIHQWPATLVQPVGSPLSLECTVEGTSNPNLYWYRQAAGRGLQLLFYSVGIGQISSEVPQNLSASRPQDRQFILSSKKLLLSDSGFYLCAWSRDSGSGNTIYFGEGSWLTVV.

J is TRBJ1-4 and V is TRBV27; 7 bases agree with TRBD1. After removal of 2 bases from V and 7 bases from J, the junction contained 4 bases not matched to a gene. The germline CDR1 and CDR2 sequences are MNHEY and SMNVEV (reference sequence). The CDR3 loop spans 14 amino acids. CDR3 in DNA: TGTGCCAGCAGTTTAAAACAGGGGACTGAAAAACTGTTTTTT. This translates into CASSLKQGTEKLFF.

V and J are TRBV18 and TRBJ1-4; 7 bases match TRBD1. This CDR3 region has 15 residues. The V gene's germline CDR1 is KGHSH and CDR2 LQKENI. J lost 8 bases, V lost 3 bases, and 9 bases had no gene match. CDR3 region: CASSPNRGEGEKLFF. In DNA, the CDR3 is TGTGCCAGCTCACCGAACAGGGGCGAAGGGGAAAAACTGTTTTTT.

The J gene is TRBJ1-6, the V gene TRBV6-5; D may be TRBD1 (6 bases). The length of the CDR3 is 15 residues. Germline CDR1 MNHEY, CDR2 SVGAGI. Trimming pared 0 bases from V and 10 bases from J, leaving 13 bases between. The CDR3 region has the DNA TGTGCCAGCAGTTACTCGAGGGGGGCTGAATCACCCCTCCACTTT. Protein: CASSYSRGAESPLHF.

This chain links TRBV9 with TRBJ1-1; the D is unclear. Germline CDR1 SGDLS, CDR2 YYNGEE. The CDR3 length is 14 residues. Trimming pared 3 bases from V and 0 bases from J, leaving 9 bases between. The DNA for the CDR3 is TGTGCCAGCAGCGGCTCGGGGATGAACACTGAAGCTTTCTTT. Its protein product is CASSGSGMNTEAFF.

This sequence joins TRBV4-2 and TRBJ2-7, with a weak D call TRBD1 (5 bases). Germline CDR1 LGHNA, CDR2 YNFKEQ. CDR3 length: 14 amino acids. The germline V and J ends were trimmed by 2 bases and 0 bases, with 8 bases remaining between them. CDR3 DNA: TGTGCCAGCAGCCAACGAGACAGCTCCTACGAGCAGTACTTC. Translated, it gives CASSQRDSSYEQYF.

The V and J genes are TRBV28 and TRBJ1-4; weak D call: TRBD1 (6 bases). This CDR3 has 13 residues. Trimming left V 11 bases short and J 3 bases short, with 13 bases between. CDR1 and CDR2 from the germline V gene are MDHEN and SYDVKM. Here the CDR3 reads CAGRGRPNEKLFF. The CDR3, as DNA: TGTGCCGGACGGGGGCGCCCTAATGAAAAACTGTTTTTT.

The rearrangement links TRBV7-2 to TRBJ2-1; TRBD2 matches 8 bases. CDR3 length equals 16 residues. Trimming removed 6 bases from V and 0 bases from J; junction bases left unmatched: 7. CDR1 and CDR2 (germline): SGHTA, FQGNSA. The CDR3 spells CASRTVAGSSYNEQFF. CDR3 in DNA: TGTGCCAGCAGGACAGTAGCGGGAAGCTCCTACAATGAGCAGTTCTTC.

The J gene is TRBJ1-4, the V gene TRBV9; D ambiguous. V lost 0 bases and J 8 bases, leaving 11 bases between the germline ends. Per the germline V gene, CDR1 is SGDLS and CDR2 is YYNGEE. The CDR3 length is 14 residues. CDR3 sequence reads: CASSVGSGREKLFF. CDR3 nucleotides: TGTGCCAGCAGCGTAGGATCTGGTCGGGAAAAACTGTTTTTT.

The genes are TRBV11-3 and TRBJ1-3; D is possibly TRBD1 (6 bases). The ends were cut back, 0 bases at V and 2 bases at J, with 23 bases in the middle. Per the germline V gene, CDR1 is SGHNT and CDR2 is YENEEA. The CDR3 runs 20 residues. This CDR3 is CASSLERRVMTGKTGNTIYF. CDR3 DNA sequence: TGTGCCAGCAGCTTAGAGCGGCGGGTTATGACAGGCAAAACTGGAAACACCATATATTTT.